This is a list of T cell receptor beta chains from one sample in a study of human T cells and chemical hapten exposure. TCRdb re-called the RACE reads through MiXCR, storing one row per CDR3 protein. The table lists 150,000 to 200,000 distinct CDR3 sequences, around 25% of them singletons, with roughly 2.3% in the top ten. The sample in question was whole blood, obtained in connection with sensitization to the hapten diphenylcyclopropenone (DPC). Receptors were obtained from a middle-aged woman with alopecia areata. Some clones in this sample may be carry-over from other donors' samples. Both conserved end residues are trimmed from each CDR3.

>TRBV20-1|TRBJ2-7
SARDRGGAGNYEQY
>TRBV5-6|TRBJ1-2
ASSLDGTNYGYT
>TRBV30|TRBJ1-1
AWSEGLPNTEAF
>TRBV20-1|TRBJ1-6
SARDLRKQGQPGNSPLH
>TRBV12-3/TRBV12-4|TRBJ1-1
ASSPRGQGIMAEAF
>TRBV7-9|TRBJ1-2
ASSLNPRVNYGYT
>TRBV9|TRBJ2-1
ASSVELINEQF
>TRBV6-2/TRBV6-3|TRBJ2-5
ASSRQVGETQY
>TRBV12-3/TRBV12-4|TRBJ2-1
ASSQGIEQF
>TRBV7-2|TRBJ1-1
ASSFDRVGTEAF
>TRBV9|TRBJ2-1
ASSPKQGHEQF
>TRBV7-2|TRBJ2-1
ASSLEQRGLGHEQF
>TRBV28|TRBJ2-5
ASSSKTYQRAQETQY
>TRBV12-3/TRBV12-4|TRBJ1-1
ASRPGTGIHTEAF
>TRBV25-1|TRBJ2-7
ATNRGTYEQY
>TRBV14|TRBJ1-1
ASSRFANTEAF
>TRBV28|TRBJ2-7
ASSGTGRSYEQY
>TRBV20-1|TRBJ1-1
SSPSLTEAF
>TRBV7-3|TRBJ2-1
ASSLVAGSLNEQF
>TRBV11-2|TRBJ1-1
ASSLMGSETEAF
>TRBV7-2|TRBJ2-3
ASSEGLAGAADTQY
>TRBV28|TRBJ1-2
ASSETGTGGAYGYT
>TRBV5-6|TRBJ1-6
ASSSRTSPLH
>TRBV29-1|TRBJ1-4
SVVWFGNEKLF
>TRBV29-1|TRBJ1-5
SVILGSNSNQPQH
>TRBV20-1|TRBJ1-1
SAGIIDRASEAF
>TRBV29-1|TRBJ2-7
SVARDRSYEQY
>TRBV12-3/TRBV12-4|TRBJ1-6
ASSFQRIYNSPLH
>TRBV7-3|TRBJ2-7
ASSPQSTSYEQY
>TRBV5-1|TRBJ2-7
ASSAGVSYEQY
>TRBV11-2|TRBJ2-7
ASSPENPLRVREQY
>TRBV24-1|TRBJ1-1
ATSDSRQGDTEAF
>TRBV5-6|TRBJ1-2
ASSLDGGQGASGYT
>TRBV6-6|TRBJ1-1
ASRDRQDTEAF
>TRBV5-1|TRBJ2-3
ASSLDSGTDTQY
>TRBV6-5|TRBJ2-3
ASSYSIRAADTQY
>TRBV29-1|TRBJ2-7
SVEFQATPRAEQY
>TRBV18|TRBJ2-5
ASSPGLTETQY
>TRBV29-1|TRBJ1-1
SVVGDGRNTEAF
>TRBV27|TRBJ1-6
ASSFGSSYNSPLH
>TRBV7-2|TRBJ2-5
ASSLVGGGQETQY
>TRBV18|TRBJ1-1
ASSPRDWIEAF
>TRBV5-1|TRBJ2-1
ASSRNWDFSLHEQF
>TRBV12-3/TRBV12-4|TRBJ2-3
ASSLGRGVQY